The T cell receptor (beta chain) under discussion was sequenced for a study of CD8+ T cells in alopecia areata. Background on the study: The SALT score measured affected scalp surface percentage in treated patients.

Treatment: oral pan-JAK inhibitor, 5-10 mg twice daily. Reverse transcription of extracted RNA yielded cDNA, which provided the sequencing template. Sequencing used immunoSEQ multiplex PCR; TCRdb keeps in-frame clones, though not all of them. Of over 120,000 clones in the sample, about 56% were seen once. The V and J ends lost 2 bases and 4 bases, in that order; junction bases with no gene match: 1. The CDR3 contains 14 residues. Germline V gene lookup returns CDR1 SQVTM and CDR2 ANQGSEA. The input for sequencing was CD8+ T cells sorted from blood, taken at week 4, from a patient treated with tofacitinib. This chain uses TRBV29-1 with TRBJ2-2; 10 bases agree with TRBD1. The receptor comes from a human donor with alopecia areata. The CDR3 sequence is CSVERTGGTGELFF. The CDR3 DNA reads TGCAGCGTTGAAAGGACAGGGGGCACCGGGGAGCTGTTTTTT.